This T cell receptor beta chain was recovered during a study of regulatory T cells in long-lasting Graves disease. The time point denotes: newly diagnosed GD, antithyroid drugs for less than 3 months. The TCR library used RNA extracted from PBMCs. Ten or more counts support this clonotype. iRepertoire HTBI primers and Arm-PCR of CDR3 regions built TCR beta libraries. In TCRdb, the multiplex PCR reads were re-called with MiXCR into one record per CDR3 protein. The sample holds approximately 470,000 distinct CDR3 sequences; around 15% are singletons and the top ten take 10% to 15%. These data are also associated with another study on T cells in Graves' hyperthyroidism and ophthalmopathy. That paper notes: HTBI primers drove first-round RT-PCR of the TCR CDR3.

The receptor was derived from a man aged 35-49 years with Graves disease. The sequencing used peripheral blood mononuclear cells (PBMCs), collected at new diagnosis, from a patient treated with antithyroid drugs.

The CDR3 here is CSARGGQGQQPQHF. In nucleotides, the CDR3 is TGCAGTGCTAGAGGTGGTCAGGGCCAACAGCCCCAGCATTTT. This rearrangement joins TRBV20-1 to TRBJ1-5; possibly TRBD1 for D (5 bases). This CDR3 has 14 residues. Germline CDR1 DFQATT, CDR2 SNEGSKA (reference sequence). The ends were cut back, 1 base at V and 7 bases at J, with 14 bases in the middle.